This is a list of T cell receptor beta chains from one sample in a study of T-cell memory formation after mild COVID-19. TCRdb processed the 5' RACE reads anew with MiXCR; each CDR3 protein has one entry. The repertoire holds 350,000 to 400,000 distinct CDR3 sequences, with over 13% as singletons. The sample comprised PBMCs or a T cell subset sorted from them (not recorded which). The source is a man aged 18-30 years who had mild COVID-19 (a few samples of this study predate the infection). Cell type and time point are not known. CDR3s include the opening cysteine and the closing phenylalanine or tryptophan. D genes are given only for firm matches.

d_call	v_call	j_call	cdr3_aa
TRBD1	TRBV7-2	TRBJ2-1	CASSVDRGRVNEQFF
-	TRBV7-6	TRBJ1-4	CASSLFGGGEKLFF
TRBD1	TRBV7-9	TRBJ2-7	CASSQTGIEQYF
TRBD2	TRBV10-1	TRBJ2-1	CASSEGSGDYNEQFF
-	TRBV5-1	TRBJ1-1	CASSLADGNTEAFF
TRBD1	TRBV7-3	TRBJ2-2	CDSSSAGQGATGTGELFF
-	TRBV6-6	TRBJ2-3	CASSYLGQWDDTQYF
-	TRBV5-1	TRBJ2-4	CASSLEGGEDIQYF
TRBD2	TRBV11-2	TRBJ2-1	CASSSPGGSYNEQFF
-	TRBV29-1	TRBJ1-1	CPGASGNTEAFF
-	TRBV5-1	TRBJ2-3	CASSLQGRLTDTQYF
-	TRBV7-2	TRBJ2-3	CASSNEDWLTDTQYF
TRBD2	TRBV7-2	TRBJ2-7	CASSLASGGGHEQYF
TRBD1	TRBV12-3/TRBV12-4	TRBJ2-3	CASIAGGTGPTDTQYF
-	TRBV24-1	TRBJ2-1	CATSELGRAEQFF
-	TRBV7-2	TRBJ1-5	CASSLVRDQPQHF
-	TRBV6-5	TRBJ1-1	CASSLGYVNTEAFF
TRBD1	TRBV5-1	TRBJ2-2	CASSTRTGGELFF
-	TRBV5-1	TRBJ2-3	CASSSTYTRPRADTQYF
TRBD1	TRBV5-1	TRBJ1-2	CASSLEGGRNYGYTF
-	TRBV9	TRBJ2-2	CASSAKYGTGELFF
TRBD1	TRBV24-1	TRBJ1-4	CATLNGDRGCEKLFF
TRBD1	TRBV30	TRBJ2-7	CAWIDRDSSYEQYF
-	TRBV7-6	TRBJ2-2	CASSLVYLSVAPHTGELFF
-	TRBV12-3/TRBV12-4	TRBJ2-5	CASSFSSETQYF
-	TRBV7-2	TRBJ2-3	CASSQTSTITDTQYF
-	TRBV5-1	TRBJ2-2	CASSSGYTGELFF
TRBD2	TRBV7-3	TRBJ2-3	CASRLAGTSTDTQYF
-	TRBV20-1	TRBJ1-5	CSALGEGPQHF
-	TRBV15	TRBJ2-5	CATSTILQGFQETQYF
-	TRBV20-1	TRBJ2-3	CSAPPRDTDTQYF
-	TRBV6-4	TRBJ2-1	CASSDGWAGAREQFF
-	TRBV4-2	TRBJ1-6	CASSLTGVNSPLHF
TRBD2	TRBV12-3/TRBV12-4	TRBJ2-5	CASSPRTSGTQETQYF
-	TRBV20-1	TRBJ1-1	CSAGQLNTEAFF
TRBD1	TRBV7-3	TRBJ1-6	CASSSVGQGTSPLHF
-	TRBV4-3	TRBJ1-2	CASSYSREDANYGYTF
TRBD2	TRBV4-1	TRBJ2-5	CASSARTSGGRETQYF
-	TRBV29-1	TRBJ2-1	CSVDTSEQFF
TRBD1	TRBV29-1	TRBJ1-1	CSGTGTYTEAFF
-	TRBV5-1	TRBJ2-3	CASSWDSEGTDTQYF